The 2 T cell receptor beta chains listed next were all sequenced from one sample in a study of graft-versus-host responses after intestinal transplantation. Measured with immunoSEQ multiplex PCR; TCRdb has only the in-frame clones, and not every one. The sample has roughly 18,000 clones; roughly 40% are singletons. The source was alloreactive CD4+ T cells from a mixed lymphocyte reaction culture, collected before intestinal transplant. Noted subset: CFSE-low proliferating T cells sorted from roughly six-day pre-transplant mixed lymphocyte reaction (GvH or HvG direction). The origin of the receptors is a human patient who received an intestinal transplant.

V usage is TRBV6-5 and J usage is TRBJ1-2; 10 nucleotides align to TRBD1. The CDR3 contains 15 residues. J gave up 4 bases and V 5 bases, and 7 bases lay outside the gene matches. Per germline, CDR1 MNHEY and CDR2 SVGAGI. The CDR3 spells CASSLGTGATYGYTF. The CDR3 DNA follows: TGTGCCAGCAGTCTCGGGACAGGGGCCACCTATGGCTACACCTTC.

The chain joins TRBV6-1 to TRBJ2-2; D unresolved. CDR3 size: 14 residues. The germline V gene encodes CDR1 MNHNS and CDR2 SASEGT. The V gene lost 6 bases and the J gene lost 6 bases, with 14 bases spanning the gap. As DNA, the CDR3 is TGTGCCAGCAGCCGACGGTTGGTCCCCGGGGAGCTGTTTTTT. It is translated as CASSRRLVPGELFF.